The entry below gives a single T cell receptor beta chain sequence along with its context. Study processing details: It was from reference gene primer amplification that nucleated cell counts were estimated. Generated by immunoSEQ multiplex PCR, the TCRdb table keeps only in-frame clones and is missing some. V and J calls and clone size are copied from that table; D and trimming were computed from the DNA. The sample records over 95,000 clones, approximately 89% being singletons. This sample was included in a study of blood T cell repertoires in COVID-19. Study in general: Spain, Italy and the United States supplied samples that represented acute and convalescent COVID-19. Sample material is recorded as cDNA or gDNA derived from T cells, B-cell-depleted T cells, or PBMCs.

Patients in Seattle were enrolled during active infection, then followed longitudinally. The TCR was taken from a woman aged 55-75 years with COVID-19, enrolled during active disease. Sequencing used peripheral blood.

CDR3 sequence reads: CASSLGTSGEFQETQYF. The CDR3 DNA follows: TGTGCCAGCAGCTTAGGGACTAGCGGGGAGTTCCAAGAGACCCAGTACTTC. The rearrangement joins TRBV7-2 to TRBJ2-5; 12 nucleotides line up with TRBD2. The CDR3 is 17 residues long. Germline V gene sequence: CDR1 SGHTA, CDR2 FQGNSA. J lost 1 base, V lost 1 base, and 4 bases had no gene match.